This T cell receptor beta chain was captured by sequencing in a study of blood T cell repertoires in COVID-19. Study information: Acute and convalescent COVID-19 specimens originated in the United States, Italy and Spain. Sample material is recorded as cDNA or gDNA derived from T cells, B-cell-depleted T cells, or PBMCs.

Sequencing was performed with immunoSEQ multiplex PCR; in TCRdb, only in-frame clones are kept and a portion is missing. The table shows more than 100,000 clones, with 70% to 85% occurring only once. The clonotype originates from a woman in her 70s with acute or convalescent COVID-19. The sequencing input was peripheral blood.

Here the CDR3 reads CASRPGGGNQPQHF. DNA of the CDR3: TGTGCCAGCAGACCAGGGGGCGGCAATCAGCCCCAGCATTTT. The V gene is TRBV6-5, the J gene TRBJ1-5, with 8 positions matching TRBD1. Germline V gene lookup returns CDR1 MNHEY and CDR2 SVGAGI. The V and J ends lost 6 bases and 2 bases, in that order; junction bases with no gene match: 3. This CDR3 has 14 residues.